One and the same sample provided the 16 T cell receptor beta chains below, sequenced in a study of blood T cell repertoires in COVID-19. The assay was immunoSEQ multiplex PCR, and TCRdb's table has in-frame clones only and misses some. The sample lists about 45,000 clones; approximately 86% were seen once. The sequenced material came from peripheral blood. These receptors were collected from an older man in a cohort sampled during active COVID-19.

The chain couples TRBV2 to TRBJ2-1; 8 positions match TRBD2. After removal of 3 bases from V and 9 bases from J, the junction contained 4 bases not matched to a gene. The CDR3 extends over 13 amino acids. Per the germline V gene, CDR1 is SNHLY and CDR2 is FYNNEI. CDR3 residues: CASSELAGLEQFF. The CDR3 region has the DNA TGTGCCAGCAGTGAGTTAGCGGGACTTGAGCAGTTCTTC. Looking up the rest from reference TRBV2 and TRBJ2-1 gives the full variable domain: EPEVTQTPSHQVTQMGQEVILRCVPISNHLYFYWYRQILGQKVEFLVSFYNNEISEKSEIFDDQFSVERPDGSNFTLKIRSTKLEDSAMYFCASSELAGLEQFFGPGTRLTVL.

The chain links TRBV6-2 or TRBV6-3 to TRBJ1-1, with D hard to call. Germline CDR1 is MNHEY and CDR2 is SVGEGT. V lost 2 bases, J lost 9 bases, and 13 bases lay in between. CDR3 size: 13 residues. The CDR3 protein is CASSYGSATQAFF. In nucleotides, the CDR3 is TGTGCCAGCAGTTACGGGAGCGCCACCCAAGCTTTCTTT.

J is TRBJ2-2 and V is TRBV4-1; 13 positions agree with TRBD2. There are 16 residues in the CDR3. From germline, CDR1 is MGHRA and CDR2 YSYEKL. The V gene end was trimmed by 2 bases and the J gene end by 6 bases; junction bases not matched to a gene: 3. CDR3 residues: CASSQLTSGGAGELFF. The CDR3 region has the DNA TGCGCCAGCAGCCAACTCACTAGCGGGGGGGCCGGGGAGCTGTTTTTT.

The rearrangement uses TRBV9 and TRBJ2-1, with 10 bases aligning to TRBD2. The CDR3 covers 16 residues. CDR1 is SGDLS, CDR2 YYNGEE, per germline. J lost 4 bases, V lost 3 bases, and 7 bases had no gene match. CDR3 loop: CASSAIAGGLYNEQFF. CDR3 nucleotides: TGTGCCAGCAGCGCGATAGCGGGGGGTTTATACAATGAGCAGTTCTTC.

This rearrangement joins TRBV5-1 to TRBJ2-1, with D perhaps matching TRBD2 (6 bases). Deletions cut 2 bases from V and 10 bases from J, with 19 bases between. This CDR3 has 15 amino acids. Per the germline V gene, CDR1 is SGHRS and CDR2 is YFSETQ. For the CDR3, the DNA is TGCGCCAGCAGCTTTGGCCCGGGGGATTCGGGGGAGCAGTTCTTC. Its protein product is CASSFGPGDSGEQFF.

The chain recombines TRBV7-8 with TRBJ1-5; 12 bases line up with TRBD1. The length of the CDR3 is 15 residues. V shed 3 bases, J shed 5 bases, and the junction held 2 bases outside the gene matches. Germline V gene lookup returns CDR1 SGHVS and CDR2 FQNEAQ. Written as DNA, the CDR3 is TGTGCCAGCAGCTTGGGACAGGGGGCATATCAGCCCCAGCATTTT. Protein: CASSLGQGAYQPQHF. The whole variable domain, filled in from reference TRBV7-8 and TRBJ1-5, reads GAGVSQSPRYKVAKRGQDVALRCDPISGHVSLFWYQQALGQGPEFLTYFQNEAQLDKSGLPSDRFFAERPEGSVSTLKIQRTQQEDSAVYLCASSLGQGAYQPQHFGDGTRLSIL.

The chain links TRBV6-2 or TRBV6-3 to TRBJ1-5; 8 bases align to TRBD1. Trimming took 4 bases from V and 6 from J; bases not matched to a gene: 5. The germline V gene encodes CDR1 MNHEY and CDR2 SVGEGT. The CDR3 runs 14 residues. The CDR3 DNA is TGTGCCAGCAGTTCCCGGGACAGGCCTCAGCCCCAGCATTTT. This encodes CASSSRDRPQPQHF.

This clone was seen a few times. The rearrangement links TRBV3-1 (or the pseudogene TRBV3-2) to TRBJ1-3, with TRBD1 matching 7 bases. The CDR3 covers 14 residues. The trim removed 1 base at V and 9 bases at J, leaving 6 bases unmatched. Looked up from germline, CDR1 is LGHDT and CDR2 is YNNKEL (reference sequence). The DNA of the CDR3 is TGTGCCAGCAGCCAAGGACAGGGCCGCCGCACCATATATTTT. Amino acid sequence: CASSQGQGRRTIYF.

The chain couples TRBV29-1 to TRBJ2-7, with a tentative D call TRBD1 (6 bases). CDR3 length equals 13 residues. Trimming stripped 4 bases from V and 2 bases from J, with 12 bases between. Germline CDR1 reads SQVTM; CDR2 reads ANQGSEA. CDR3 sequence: CSVGDPGAYEQYF. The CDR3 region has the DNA TGCAGCGTTGGTGATCCAGGGGCCTACGAGCAGTACTTC.

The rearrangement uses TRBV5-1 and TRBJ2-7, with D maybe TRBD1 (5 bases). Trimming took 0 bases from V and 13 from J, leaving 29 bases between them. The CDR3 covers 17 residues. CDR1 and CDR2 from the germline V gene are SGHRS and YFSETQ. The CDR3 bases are TGCGCCAGCAGCTTGGTATCCCCCGCGACAGCTCGGGCAATTTTATACTTC. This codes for CASSLVSPATARAILYF.

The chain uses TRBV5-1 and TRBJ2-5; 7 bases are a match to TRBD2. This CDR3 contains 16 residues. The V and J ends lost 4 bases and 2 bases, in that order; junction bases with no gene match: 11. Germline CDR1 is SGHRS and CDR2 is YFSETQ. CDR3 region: CASSPTPGGTQETQYF. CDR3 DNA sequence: TGCGCCAGCAGCCCAACTCCCGGGGGGACGCAAGAGACCCAGTACTTC.

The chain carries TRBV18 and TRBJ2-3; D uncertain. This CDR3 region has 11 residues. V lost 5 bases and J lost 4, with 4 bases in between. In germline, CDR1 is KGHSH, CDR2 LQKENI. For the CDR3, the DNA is TGTGCCAGCTCATCCGCAGATACGCAGTATTTT. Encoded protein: CASSSADTQYF.

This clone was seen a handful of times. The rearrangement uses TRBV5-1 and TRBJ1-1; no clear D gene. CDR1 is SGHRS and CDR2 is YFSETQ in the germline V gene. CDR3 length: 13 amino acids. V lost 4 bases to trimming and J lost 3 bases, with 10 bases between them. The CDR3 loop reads CASSPLPDTEAFF. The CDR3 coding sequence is TGCGCCAGCAGCCCTTTACCGGACACTGAAGCTTTCTTT.

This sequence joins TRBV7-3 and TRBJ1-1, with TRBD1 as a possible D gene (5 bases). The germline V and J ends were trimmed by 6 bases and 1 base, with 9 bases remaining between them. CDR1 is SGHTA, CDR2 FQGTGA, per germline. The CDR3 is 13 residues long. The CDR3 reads CASRGQGNTEAFF. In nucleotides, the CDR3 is TGTGCCAGCAGGGGGCAGGGGAACACTGAAGCTTTCTTT.

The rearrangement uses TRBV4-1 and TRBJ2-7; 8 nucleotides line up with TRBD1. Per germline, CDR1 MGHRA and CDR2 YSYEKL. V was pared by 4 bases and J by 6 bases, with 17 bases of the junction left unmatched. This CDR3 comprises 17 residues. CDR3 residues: CASSPSSMAGGAGEQYF. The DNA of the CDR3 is TGCGCCAGCAGCCCCTCCTCGATGGCAGGGGGCGCCGGCGAGCAGTACTTC.

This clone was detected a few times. Here the CDR3 DNA reads TGTGCCAGCAGTTTAGATGCAGGAACGCCCCAGCATTTT. Translated: CASSLDAGTPQHF. The chain couples TRBV12-3 or TRBV12-4 to TRBJ1-5, with D uncertain. CDR3 size: 13 residues. Trimming left V 1 base short and J 9 bases short, with 10 bases between.